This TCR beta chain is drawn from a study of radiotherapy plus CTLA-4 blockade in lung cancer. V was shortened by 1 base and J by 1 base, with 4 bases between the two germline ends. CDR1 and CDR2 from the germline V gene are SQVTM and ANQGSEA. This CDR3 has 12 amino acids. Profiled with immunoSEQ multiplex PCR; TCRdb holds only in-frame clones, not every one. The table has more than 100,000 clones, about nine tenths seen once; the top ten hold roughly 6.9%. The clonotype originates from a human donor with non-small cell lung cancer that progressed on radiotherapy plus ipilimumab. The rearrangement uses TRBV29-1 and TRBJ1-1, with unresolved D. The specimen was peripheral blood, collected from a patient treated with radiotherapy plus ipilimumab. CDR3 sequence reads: CSVEGQNTEAFF. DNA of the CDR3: TGCAGCGTTGAAGGACAGAACACTGAAGCTTTCTTT.